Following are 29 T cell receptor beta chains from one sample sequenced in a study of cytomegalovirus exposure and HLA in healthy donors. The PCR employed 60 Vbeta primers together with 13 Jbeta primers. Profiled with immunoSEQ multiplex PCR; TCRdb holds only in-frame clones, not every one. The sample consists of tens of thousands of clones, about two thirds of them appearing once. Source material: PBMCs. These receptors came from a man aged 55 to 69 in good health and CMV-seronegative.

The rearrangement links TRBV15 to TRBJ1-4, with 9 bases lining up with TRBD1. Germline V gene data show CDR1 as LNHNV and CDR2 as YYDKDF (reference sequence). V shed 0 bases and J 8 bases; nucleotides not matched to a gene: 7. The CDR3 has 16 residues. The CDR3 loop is CATSRDTGGAREKLFF. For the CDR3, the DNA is TGTGCCACCAGCAGAGACACAGGGGGCGCAAGGGAAAAACTGTTTTTT.

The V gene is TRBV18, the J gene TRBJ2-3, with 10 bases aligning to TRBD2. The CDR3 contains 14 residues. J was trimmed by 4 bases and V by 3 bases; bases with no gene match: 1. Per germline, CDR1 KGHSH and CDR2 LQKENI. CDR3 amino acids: CASSPSGGADTQYF. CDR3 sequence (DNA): TGTGCCAGCTCACCCAGCGGGGGGGCAGATACGCAGTATTTT.

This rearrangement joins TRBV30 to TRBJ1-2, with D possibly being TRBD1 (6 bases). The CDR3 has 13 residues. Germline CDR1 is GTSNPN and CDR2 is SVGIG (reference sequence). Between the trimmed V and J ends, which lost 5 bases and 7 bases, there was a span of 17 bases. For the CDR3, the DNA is TGTGCCTGGGACCGGACAGATCGGCCTGGCTACACCTTC. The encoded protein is CAWDRTDRPGYTF.

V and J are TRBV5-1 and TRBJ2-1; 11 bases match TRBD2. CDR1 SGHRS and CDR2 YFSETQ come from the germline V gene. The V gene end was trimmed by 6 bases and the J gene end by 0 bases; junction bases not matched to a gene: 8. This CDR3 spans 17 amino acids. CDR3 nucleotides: TGCGCCAGCATCGGTAGCGGGAGGGGAAGCTCCTACAATGAGCAGTTCTTC. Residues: CASIGSGRGSSYNEQFF.

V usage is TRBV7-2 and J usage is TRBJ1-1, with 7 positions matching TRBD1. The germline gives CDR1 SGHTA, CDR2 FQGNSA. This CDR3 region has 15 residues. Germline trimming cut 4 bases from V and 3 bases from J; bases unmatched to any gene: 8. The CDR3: CASSSTRGSDTEAFF. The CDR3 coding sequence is TGTGCCAGCAGCTCCACCAGGGGGTCGGACACTGAAGCTTTCTTT.

The CDR3 bases are TGCGCCAGCAGCCAAGACTCGACAGGTGGCAGGGTAAAGGAGCAGTACTTC. It codes for CASSQDSTGGRVKEQYF. The V call is TRBV4-3, the J call TRBJ2-7; D is possibly TRBD1 (6 bases). V lost 0 bases and J lost 7, with 22 bases in between. Germline-derived CDR1 and CDR2 are LGHNA and YSLEER. CDR3 length: 17 amino acids.

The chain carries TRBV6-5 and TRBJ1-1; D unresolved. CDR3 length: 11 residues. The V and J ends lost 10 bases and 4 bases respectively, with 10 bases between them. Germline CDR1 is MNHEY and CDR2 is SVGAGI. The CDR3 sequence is CATSGITEAFF. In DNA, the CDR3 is TGTGCCACCTCGGGAATCACTGAAGCTTTCTTT.

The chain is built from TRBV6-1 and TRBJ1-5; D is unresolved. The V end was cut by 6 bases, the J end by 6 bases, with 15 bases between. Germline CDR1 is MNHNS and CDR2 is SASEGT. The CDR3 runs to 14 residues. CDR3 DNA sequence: TGTGCCAGCAGGCCCCTTGGCGAGGGTCAGCCCCAGCATTTT. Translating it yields CASRPLGEGQPQHF.

This CDR3 reads CASSLDVGGYEQYF. CDR3 DNA: TGTGCCAGCAGCTTAGACGTGGGAGGATACGAGCAGTACTTC. The rearrangement joins TRBV7-8 to TRBJ2-7, with D perhaps TRBD2 (6 bases). V lost 1 base to trimming and J lost 4 bases, with 11 bases between them. The CDR3 sequence is 14 residues long. Germline CDR1 is SGHVS and CDR2 is FQNEAQ.

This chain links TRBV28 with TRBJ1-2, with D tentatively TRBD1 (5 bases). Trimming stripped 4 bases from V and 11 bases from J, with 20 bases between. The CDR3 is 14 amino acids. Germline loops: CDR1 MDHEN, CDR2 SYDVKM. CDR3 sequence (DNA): TGTGCCAGCAGTTCCCCCCGGGGGGGGTTCACTTACACCTTC. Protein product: CASSSPRGGFTYTF.

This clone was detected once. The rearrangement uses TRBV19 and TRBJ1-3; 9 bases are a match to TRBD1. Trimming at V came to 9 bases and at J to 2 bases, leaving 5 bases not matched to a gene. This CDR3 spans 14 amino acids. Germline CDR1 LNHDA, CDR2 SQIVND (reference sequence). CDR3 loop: CASQTGGTGNTIYF. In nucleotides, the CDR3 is TGTGCCAGCCAGACAGGGGGGACTGGAAACACCATATATTTT.

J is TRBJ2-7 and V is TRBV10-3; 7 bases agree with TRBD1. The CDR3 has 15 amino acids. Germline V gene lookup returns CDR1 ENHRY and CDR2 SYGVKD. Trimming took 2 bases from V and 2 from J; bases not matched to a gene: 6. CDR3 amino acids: CAISEGDSATYEQYF. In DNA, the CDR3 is TGTGCCATCAGTGAGGGGGACAGTGCTACCTACGAGCAGTACTTC.

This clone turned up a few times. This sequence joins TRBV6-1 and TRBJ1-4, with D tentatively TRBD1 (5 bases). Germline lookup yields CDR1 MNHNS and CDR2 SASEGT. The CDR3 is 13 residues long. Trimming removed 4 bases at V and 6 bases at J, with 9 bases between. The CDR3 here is CASSVGGYEKLFF. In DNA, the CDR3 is TGTGCCAGCAGTGTGGGGGGATATGAAAAACTGTTTTTT.

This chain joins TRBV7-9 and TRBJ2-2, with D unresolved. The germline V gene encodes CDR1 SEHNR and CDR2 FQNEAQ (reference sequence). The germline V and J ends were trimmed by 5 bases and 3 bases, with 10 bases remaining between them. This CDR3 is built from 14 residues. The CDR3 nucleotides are TGTGCCAGCAGCCGTACAACAGACACCGGGGAGCTGTTTTTT. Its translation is CASSRTTDTGELFF.

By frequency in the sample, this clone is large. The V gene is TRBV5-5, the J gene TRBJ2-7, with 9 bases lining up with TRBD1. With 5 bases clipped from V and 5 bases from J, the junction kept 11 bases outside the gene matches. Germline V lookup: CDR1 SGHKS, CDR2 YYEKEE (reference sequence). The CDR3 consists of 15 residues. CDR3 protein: CASSSSKDRGHEQYF. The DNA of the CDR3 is TGTGCCAGCAGTTCCTCCAAGGACAGGGGCCACGAGCAGTACTTC.

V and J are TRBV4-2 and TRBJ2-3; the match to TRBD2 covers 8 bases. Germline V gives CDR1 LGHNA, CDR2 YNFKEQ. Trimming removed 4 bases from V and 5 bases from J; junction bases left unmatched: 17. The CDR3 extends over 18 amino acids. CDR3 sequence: CASSRAPVLADPGDTQYF. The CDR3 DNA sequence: TGTGCCAGCAGCCGCGCGCCAGTACTAGCGGACCCCGGAGATACGCAGTATTTT.

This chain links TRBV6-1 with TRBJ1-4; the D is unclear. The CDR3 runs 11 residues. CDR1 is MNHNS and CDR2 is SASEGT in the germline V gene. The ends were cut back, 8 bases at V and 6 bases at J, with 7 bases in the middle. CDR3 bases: TGTGCCAGCGTGAGGGATGAAAAACTGTTTTTT. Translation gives CASVRDEKLFF.

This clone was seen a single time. CDR3: CASRLEECGACYEQYF. The DNA of the CDR3 is TGTGCAAGTCGCTTAGAAGAATGTGGGGCTTGCTACGAGCAGTACTTC. The gene calls are TRBV12-2 and TRBJ2-7; TRBD1 reflects the table's D call only, with no check against the DNA. TRBV12-2 is noted as a pseudogene. This CDR3 is 16 amino acids long.

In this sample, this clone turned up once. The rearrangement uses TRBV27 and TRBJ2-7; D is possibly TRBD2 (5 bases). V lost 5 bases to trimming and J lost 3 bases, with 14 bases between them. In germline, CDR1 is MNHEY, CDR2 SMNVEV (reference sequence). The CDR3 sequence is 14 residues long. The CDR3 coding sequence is TGTGCCAGCAGTCCGCCCGGAGGAGACTACGAGCAGTACTTC. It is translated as CASSPPGGDYEQYF.

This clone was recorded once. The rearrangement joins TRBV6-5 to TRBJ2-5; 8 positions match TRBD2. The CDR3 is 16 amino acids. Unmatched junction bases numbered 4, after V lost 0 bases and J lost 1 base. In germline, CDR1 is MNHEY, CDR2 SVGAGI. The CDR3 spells CASSYSTGGSQETQYF. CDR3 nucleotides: TGTGCCAGCAGTTACTCGACGGGGGGGAGCCAAGAGACCCAGTACTTC.

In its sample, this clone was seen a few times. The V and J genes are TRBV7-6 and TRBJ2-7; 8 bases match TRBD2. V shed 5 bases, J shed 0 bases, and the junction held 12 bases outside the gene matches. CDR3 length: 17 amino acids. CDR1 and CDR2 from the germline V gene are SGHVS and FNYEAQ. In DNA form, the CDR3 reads TGTGCCAGCAGCCCGGGCGGGGGGTGGACCACCTCCTACGAGCAGTACTTC. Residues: CASSPGGGWTTSYEQYF.

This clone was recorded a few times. The CDR3 is CASSPSTGIEKLFF. The CDR3 DNA reads TGTGCCAGCAGTCCTTCTACAGGGATTGAAAAACTGTTTTTT. The chain combines TRBV6-4 with TRBJ1-4, with D possibly matching TRBD1 (6 bases). V was cut by 5 bases and J by 7 bases, with 14 bases left in between. Looked up from germline, CDR1 is MRHNA and CDR2 is SNTAGT. This CDR3 region has 14 residues.

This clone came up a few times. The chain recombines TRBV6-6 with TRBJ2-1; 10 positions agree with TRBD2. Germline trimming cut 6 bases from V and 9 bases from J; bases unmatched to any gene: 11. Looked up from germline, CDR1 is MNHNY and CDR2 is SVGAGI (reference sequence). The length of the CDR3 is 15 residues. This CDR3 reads CASSVLAGEPGEQFF. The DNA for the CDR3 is TGTGCCAGCAGCGTCCTAGCGGGAGAACCTGGTGAGCAGTTCTTC.

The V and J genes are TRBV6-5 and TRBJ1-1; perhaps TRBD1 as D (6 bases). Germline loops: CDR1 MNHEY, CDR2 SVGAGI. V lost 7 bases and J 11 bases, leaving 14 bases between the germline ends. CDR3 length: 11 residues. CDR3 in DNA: TGTGCCAGCACCACGGGGGGGGCGGCTTTCTTT. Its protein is CASTTGGAAFF.

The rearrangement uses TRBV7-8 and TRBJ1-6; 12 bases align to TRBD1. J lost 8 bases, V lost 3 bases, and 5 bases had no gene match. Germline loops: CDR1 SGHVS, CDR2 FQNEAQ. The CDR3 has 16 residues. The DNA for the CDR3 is TGTGCCAGCAGCTTTGGGGACAGGGGGCTGGATTCACCCCTCCACTTT. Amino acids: CASSFGDRGLDSPLHF.

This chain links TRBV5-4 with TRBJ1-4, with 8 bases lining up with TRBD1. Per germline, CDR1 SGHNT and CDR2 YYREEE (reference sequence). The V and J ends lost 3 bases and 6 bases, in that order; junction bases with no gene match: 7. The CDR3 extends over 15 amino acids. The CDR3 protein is CASSSDRGDYEKLFF. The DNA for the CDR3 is TGTGCCAGCAGCTCCGACAGGGGTGATTATGAAAAACTGTTTTTT.

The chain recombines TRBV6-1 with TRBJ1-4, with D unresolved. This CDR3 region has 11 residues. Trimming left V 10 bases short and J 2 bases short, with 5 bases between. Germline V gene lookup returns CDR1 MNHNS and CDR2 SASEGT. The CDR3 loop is CAIHTNEKLFF. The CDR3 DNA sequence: TGTGCCATACACACTAATGAAAAACTGTTTTTT.

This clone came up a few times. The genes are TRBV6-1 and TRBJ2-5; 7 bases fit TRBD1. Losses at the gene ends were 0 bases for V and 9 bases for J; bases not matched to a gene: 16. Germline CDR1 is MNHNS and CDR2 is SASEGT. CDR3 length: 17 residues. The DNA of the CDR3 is TGTGCCAGCAGTGAAGCGTCTATGGGGACAGTACGACGGGCCCAGTACTTC. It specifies CASSEASMGTVRRAQYF.

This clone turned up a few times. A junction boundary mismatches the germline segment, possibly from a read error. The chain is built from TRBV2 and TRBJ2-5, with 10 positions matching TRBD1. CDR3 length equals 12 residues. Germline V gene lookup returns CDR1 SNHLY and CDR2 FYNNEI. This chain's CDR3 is CASREGTGEQYF. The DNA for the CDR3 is TGTGCCAGCAGGGAAGGGACAGGGGAGCAGTACTTC. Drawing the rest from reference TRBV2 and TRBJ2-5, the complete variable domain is EPEVTQTPSHQVTQMGQEVILRCVPISNHLYFYWYRQILGQKVEFLVSFYNNEISEKSEIFDDQFSVERPDGSNFTLKIRSTKLEDSAMYFCASREGTGEQYFGPGTRLLVL.